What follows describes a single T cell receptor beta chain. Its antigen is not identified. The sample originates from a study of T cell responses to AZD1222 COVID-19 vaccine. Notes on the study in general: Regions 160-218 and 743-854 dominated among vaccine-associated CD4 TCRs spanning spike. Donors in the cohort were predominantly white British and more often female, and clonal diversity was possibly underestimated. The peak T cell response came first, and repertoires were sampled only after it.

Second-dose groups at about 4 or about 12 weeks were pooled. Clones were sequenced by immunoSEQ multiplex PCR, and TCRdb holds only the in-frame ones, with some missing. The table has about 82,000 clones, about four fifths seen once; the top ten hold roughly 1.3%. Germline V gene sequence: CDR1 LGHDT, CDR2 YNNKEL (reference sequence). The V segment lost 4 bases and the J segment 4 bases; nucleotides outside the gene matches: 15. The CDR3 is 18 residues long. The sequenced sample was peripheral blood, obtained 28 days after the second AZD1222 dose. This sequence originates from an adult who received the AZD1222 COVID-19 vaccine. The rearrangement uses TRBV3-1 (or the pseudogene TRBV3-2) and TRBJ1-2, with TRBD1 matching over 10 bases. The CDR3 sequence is CASSPRDRGFPTAYGYTF. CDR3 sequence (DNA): TGTGCCAGCAGCCCCAGGGACAGGGGTTTCCCCACTGCCTATGGCTACACCTTC.